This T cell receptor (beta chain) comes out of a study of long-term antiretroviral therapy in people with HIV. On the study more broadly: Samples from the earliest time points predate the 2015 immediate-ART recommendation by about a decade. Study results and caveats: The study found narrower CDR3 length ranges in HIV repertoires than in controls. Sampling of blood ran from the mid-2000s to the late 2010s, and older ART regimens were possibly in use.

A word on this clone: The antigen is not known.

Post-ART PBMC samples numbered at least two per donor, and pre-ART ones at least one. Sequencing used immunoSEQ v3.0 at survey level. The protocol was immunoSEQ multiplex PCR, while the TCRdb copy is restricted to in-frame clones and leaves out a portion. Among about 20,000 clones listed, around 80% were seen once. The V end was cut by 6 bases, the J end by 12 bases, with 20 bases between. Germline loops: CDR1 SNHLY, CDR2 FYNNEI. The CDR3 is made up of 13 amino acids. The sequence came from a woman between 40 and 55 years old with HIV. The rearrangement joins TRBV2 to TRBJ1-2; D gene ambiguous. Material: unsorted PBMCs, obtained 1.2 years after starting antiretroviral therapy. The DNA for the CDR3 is TGTGCCAGCAGAACCGGGAGTTTAGGGTTGAACACCTTC. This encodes CASRTGSLGLNTF.